This T cell receptor beta chain was found in a study of T cell responses to AZD1222 COVID-19 vaccine. The study's findings and limits: Receipt of two AZD1222 doses was followed by a rise in Spike-specific TCR breadth and depth. Donors in the cohort were predominantly white British and more often female, and clonal diversity was possibly underestimated. Baseline seropositivity occurred in only six AZD1222 recipients.

As concerns this clone: Its target is not known.

This table comes from immunoSEQ multiplex PCR, and its TCRdb copy is limited to in-frame clones, with some not included. The sample has some 140,000 clones, more than 85% seen once. V was trimmed by 4 bases and J by 5 bases, leaving 4 bases between them. CDR1 is LNHDA, CDR2 SQIVND, per germline (reference sequence). The CDR3 extends over 11 amino acids. V usage is TRBV19 and J usage is TRBJ2-3; the D is unclear. This sequence originates from an adult in good health. The material was peripheral blood, obtained on day 0 of AZD1222 vaccination. The CDR3 spells CASSTRDTQYF. The CDR3 DNA follows: TGTGCCAGTAGTACTAGAGATACGCAGTATTTT.